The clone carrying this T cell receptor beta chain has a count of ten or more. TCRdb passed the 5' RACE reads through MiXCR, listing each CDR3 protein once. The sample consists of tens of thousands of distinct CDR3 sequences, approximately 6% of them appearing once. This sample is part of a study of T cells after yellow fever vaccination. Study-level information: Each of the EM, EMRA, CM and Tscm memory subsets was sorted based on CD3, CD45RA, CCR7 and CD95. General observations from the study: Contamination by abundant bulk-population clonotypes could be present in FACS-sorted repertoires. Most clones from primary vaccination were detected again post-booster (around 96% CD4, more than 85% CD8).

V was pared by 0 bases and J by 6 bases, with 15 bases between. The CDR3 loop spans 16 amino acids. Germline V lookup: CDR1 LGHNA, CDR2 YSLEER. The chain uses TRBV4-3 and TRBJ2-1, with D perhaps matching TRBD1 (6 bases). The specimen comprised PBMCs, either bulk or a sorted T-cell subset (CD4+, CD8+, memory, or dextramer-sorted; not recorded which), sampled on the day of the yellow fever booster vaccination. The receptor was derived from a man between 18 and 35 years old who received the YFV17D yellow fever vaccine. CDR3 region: CASSQEDRPGVNEQFF. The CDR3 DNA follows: TGCGCCAGCAGCCAAGAAGACAGGCCCGGCGTCAATGAGCAGTTCTTC.